This T cell receptor (beta chain) was retrieved from a study of shared clonotypes between healthy human individuals. The CDR3 is 14 amino acids. CDR1 is KGHSH and CDR2 is LQKENI in the germline V gene. Trimming cost V 3 bases and J 5 bases; bases outside gene matches: 4. Generated by immunoSEQ multiplex PCR, the TCRdb table keeps only in-frame clones and is missing some. The sample has roughly 1.5 million clones; approximately 98% are singletons. Note on this clone: Additional DNA sequences in this sample encode the identical CDR3.

The chain recombines TRBV18 with TRBJ2-5; 9 bases line up with TRBD1. The TCR sequence derives from a young man in good health. The material sequenced was naive CD4+ T cells sorted from blood. Subset in this sample: CD45RA+ positively selected. The CDR3 DNA reads as TGTGCCAGCTCACCCGGGACAGGGTCGGAGACCCAGTACTTC. Translating it yields CASSPGTGSETQYF.